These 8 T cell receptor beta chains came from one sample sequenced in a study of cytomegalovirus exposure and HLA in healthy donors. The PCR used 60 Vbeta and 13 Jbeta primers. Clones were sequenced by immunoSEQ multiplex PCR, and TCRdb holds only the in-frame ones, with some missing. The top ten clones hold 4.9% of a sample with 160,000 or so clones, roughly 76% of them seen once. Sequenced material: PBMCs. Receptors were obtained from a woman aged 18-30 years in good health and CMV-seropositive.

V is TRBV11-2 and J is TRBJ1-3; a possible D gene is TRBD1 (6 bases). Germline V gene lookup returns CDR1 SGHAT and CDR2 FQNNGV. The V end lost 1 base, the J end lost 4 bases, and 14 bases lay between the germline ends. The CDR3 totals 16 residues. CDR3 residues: CASSLGAGDAGNTIYF. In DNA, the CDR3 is TGTGCCAGCAGCTTAGGGGCAGGGGACGCGGGAAACACCATATATTTT. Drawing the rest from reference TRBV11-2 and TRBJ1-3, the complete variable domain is EAGVAQSPRYKIIEKRQSVAFWCNPISGHATLYWYQQILGQGPKLLIQFQNNGVVDDSQLPKDRFSAERLKGVDSTLKIQPAKLEDSAVYLCASSLGAGDAGNTIYFGEGSWLTVV.

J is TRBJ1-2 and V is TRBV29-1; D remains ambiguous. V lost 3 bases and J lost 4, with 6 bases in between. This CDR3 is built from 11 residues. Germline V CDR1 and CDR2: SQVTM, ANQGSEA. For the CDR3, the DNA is TGCAGCGTTGACAGTTTCTATGGCTACACCTTC. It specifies CSVDSFYGYTF.

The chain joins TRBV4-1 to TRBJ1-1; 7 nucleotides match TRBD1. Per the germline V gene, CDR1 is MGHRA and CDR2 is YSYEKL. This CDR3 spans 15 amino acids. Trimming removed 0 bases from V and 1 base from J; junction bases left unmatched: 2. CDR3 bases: TGCGCCAGCAGCCAAGAGAGGGGGCGGAACACTGAAGCTTTCTTT. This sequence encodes CASSQERGRNTEAFF.

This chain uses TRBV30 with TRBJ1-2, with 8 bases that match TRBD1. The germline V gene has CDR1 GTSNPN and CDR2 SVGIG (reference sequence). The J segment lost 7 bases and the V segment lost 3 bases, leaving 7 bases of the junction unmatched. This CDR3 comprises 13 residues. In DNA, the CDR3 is TGTGCCTGGAGGTCAGGGGGCGCAGGTGGCTACACCTTC. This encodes CAWRSGGAGGYTF.

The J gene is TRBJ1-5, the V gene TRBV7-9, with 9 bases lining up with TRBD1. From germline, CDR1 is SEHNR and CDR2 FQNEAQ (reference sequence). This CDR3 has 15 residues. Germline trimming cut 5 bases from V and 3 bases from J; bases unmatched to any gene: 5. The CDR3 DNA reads TGTGCCAGCAGCCTTGGACAGGGGCTCAATCAGCCCCAGCATTTT. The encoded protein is CASSLGQGLNQPQHF.

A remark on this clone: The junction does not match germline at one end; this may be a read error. CDR3 in DNA: TGTGCTAGCAGCTCCGCGACGGACCCCCGGGGAGAGCAGTTCTTC. This gives the protein CASSSATDPRGEQFF. This chain uses TRBV7-7 with TRBJ2-1; D might be TRBD2 (5 bases). CDR3 length equals 15 residues. Germline CDR1 reads SSHAT; CDR2 reads FNYEAQ (reference sequence).

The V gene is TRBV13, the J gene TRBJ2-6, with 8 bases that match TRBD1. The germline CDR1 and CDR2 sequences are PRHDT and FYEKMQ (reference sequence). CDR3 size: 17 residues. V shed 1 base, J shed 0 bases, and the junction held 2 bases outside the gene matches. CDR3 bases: TGTGCCAGCAGCTTAGATACAGGGGGCTCTGGGGCCAACGTCCTGACTTTC. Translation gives CASSLDTGGSGANVLTF.

The CDR3 DNA follows: TGTGCCAGCAGCTCACTCAGGGGGCCGGGAACTGAAGCTTTCTTT. This gives the protein CASSSLRGPGTEAFF. The genes are TRBV28 and TRBJ1-1; 8 bases are shared with TRBD1. Germline values: CDR1 MDHEN, CDR2 SYDVKM. This CDR3 spans 15 amino acids. V lost 6 bases and J lost 5; bases outside the gene matches: 11.